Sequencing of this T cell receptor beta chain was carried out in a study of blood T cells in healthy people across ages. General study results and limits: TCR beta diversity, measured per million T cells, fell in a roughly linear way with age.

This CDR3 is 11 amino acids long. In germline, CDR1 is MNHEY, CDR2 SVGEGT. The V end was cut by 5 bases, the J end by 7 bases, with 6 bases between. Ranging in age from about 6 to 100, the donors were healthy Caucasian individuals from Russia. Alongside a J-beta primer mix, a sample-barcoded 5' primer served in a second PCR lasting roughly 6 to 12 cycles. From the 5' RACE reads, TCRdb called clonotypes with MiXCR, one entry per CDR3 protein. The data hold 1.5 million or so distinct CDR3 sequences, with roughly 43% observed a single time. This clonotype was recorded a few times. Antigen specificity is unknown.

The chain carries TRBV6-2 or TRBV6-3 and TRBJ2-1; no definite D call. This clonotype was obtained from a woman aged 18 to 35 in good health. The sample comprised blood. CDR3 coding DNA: TGTGCCAGCAGTATGAAAAATGAGCAGTTCTTC. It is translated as CASSMKNEQFF.